A selection of T cell receptor beta chains follows, all from one sample in a study of cytomegalovirus exposure and HLA in healthy donors. Clones were sequenced by immunoSEQ multiplex PCR, and TCRdb holds only the in-frame ones, with some missing. The table has more than 110,000 clones, approximately 79% seen once. The material sequenced was PBMCs. The receptors here all came from a man in his late teens or twenties in good health and CMV-seronegative. The CDR3 runs from the conserved cysteine through the conserved F or W. D genes are given only for firm matches. Rows may omit the clone size; those that give it use once, few, many or a size class.

TRBV6-5	NA	NA	TRBJ2-3	CASSYWAGASTDTQYF	TGTGCCAGCAGTTACTGGGCAGGCGCAAGCACAGATACGCAGTATTTT
TRBV4-3	NA	TRBD1	TRBJ1-4	CASSLRTGKTGKLFF	TGCGCCAGCAGCCTCCGGACAGGGAAAACTGGAAAACTGTTTTTT
TRBV15	NA	TRBD1	TRBJ1-1	CATSRVPGGLNTEAFF	TGTGCCACCAGCAGAGTCCCAGGGGGGTTAAACACTGAAGCTTTCTTT
TRBV4-3	NA	NA	TRBJ1-3	CASSQDRVITNTIYF	TGCGCCAGCAGCCAAGATAGAGTTATAACAAACACCATATATTTT
TRBV7-2	NA	TRBD1	TRBJ2-5	CASSSTGDETQYF	TGTGCCAGCAGCTCGACAGGGGACGAGACCCAGTACTTC
TRBV5-1	NA	TRBD1	TRBJ1-4	CASSLEGTGDEKLFF	TGCGCCAGCAGCTTGGAAGGGACAGGGGATGAAAAACTGTTTTTT
TRBV29-1	NA	TRBD1	TRBJ1-2	CSVVRQGAFGYTF	TGCAGCGTTGTTCGGCAGGGGGCCTTTGGCTACACCTTC
TRBV6-6	once	TRBD2	TRBJ2-5	CASSYSRRLAEETQYF	TGTGCCAGCAGTTACTCAAGAAGACTAGCGGAAGAGACCCAGTACTTC
TRBV7-2	once	NA	TRBJ1-6	CASSSGLGNSPLHF	TGTGCCAGCAGCTCGGGACTAGGGAATTCACCCCTCCACTTT
TRBV18	NA	TRBD2	TRBJ2-1	CASSPLGGSYNEQFF	TGTGCCAGCTCACCACTGGGGGGGTCCTACAATGAGCAGTTCTTC
TRBV25-1	NA	TRBD1	TRBJ2-3	CASSDDRGRAEDTQYF	TGTGCCAGCAGTGACGACAGGGGTCGCGCAGAAGATACGCAGTATTTT
TRBV15	NA	TRBD1	TRBJ1-2	CATSLDRVLGNYGYTF	TGTGCCACCAGCTTGGACAGGGTGCTCGGGAACTATGGCTACACCTTC
TRBV19	NA	TRBD2	TRBJ2-7	CASSIGGGRTREQYF	TGTGCCAGTAGTATCGGGGGGGGGCGGACCCGCGAGCAGTACTTC
TRBV9	NA	NA	TRBJ1-5	CASSGSGFSNQPQHF	TGTGCCAGCAGCGGTTCAGGGTTTAGCAATCAGCCCCAGCATTTT
TRBV28	NA	NA	TRBJ2-3	CASSLRKGRGLDTQYF	TGTGCCAGCAGTTTACGGAAGGGAAGGGGGTTGGATACGCAGTATTTT
TRBV2	NA	NA	TRBJ1-6	CASYSSSYNSPLHF	TGTGCCAGTTACTCGAGCTCCTATAATTCACCCCTCCACTTT
TRBV29-1	NA	NA	TRBJ2-4	CSVQGYGLAKNIQYF	TGCAGCGTCCAGGGGTATGGCCTAGCCAAAAACATTCAGTACTTC
TRBV30	NA	NA	TRBJ1-2	CAWNVGGGFNYGYTF	TGTGCCTGGAATGTTGGCGGGGGGTTCAACTATGGCTACACCTTC
TRBV5-1	NA	NA	TRBJ1-1	CASSATARLNTEAFF	TGCGCCAGCAGCGCGACAGCCCGACTGAACACTGAAGCTTTCTTT
TRBV5-4	NA	NA	TRBJ2-4	CASSRLGDTKNIQYF	TGTGCCAGCAGCCGATTGGGGGACACCAAAAACATTCAGTACTTC
TRBV29-1	NA	NA	TRBJ1-2	CSVVRQGGGYTF	TGCAGCGTTGTCCGCCAGGGTGGGGGCTACACCTTC
TRBV12-5	NA	NA	TRBJ1-1	CASGYRRDLGTEAFF	TGTGCTAGTGGGTACCGCAGGGACTTGGGCACTGAAGCTTTCTTT
TRBV27	NA	NA	TRBJ2-2	CASRSQGRVTGELFF	TGTGCCAGCAGGTCACAGGGTCGGGTCACCGGGGAGCTGTTTTTT
TRBV11-3	NA	TRBD1	TRBJ2-2	CASSLGVWTGENTGELFF	TGTGCCAGCAGCTTAGGAGTTTGGACAGGGGAGAACACCGGGGAGCTGTTTTTT
TRBV6-1	NA	NA	TRBJ1-2	CASSEIGRGWGGYTF	TGTGCCAGCAGTGAAATAGGAAGGGGTTGGGGTGGCTACACCTTC
TRBV5-4	NA	NA	TRBJ1-2	CASSFDRNYGYTF	TGTGCCAGCAGCTTTGACAGAAACTATGGCTACACCTTC
TRBV18	NA	TRBD1	TRBJ1-2	CASSSLQGAYGYTF	TGTGCCAGCTCATCACTACAGGGGGCGTATGGCTACACCTTC
TRBV27	NA	TRBD1	TRBJ1-5	CASSRTGGNQPQHF	TGTGCCAGCAGCAGAACAGGGGGCAATCAGCCCCAGCATTTT
TRBV25-1	NA	NA	TRBJ2-7	CASSWAGANYEQYF	TGTGCCAGCAGTTGGGCAGGGGCGAACTACGAGCAGTACTTC
TRBV7-8	NA	NA	TRBJ1-2	CASSRDLGSYGYTF	TGTGCCAGCAGCCGAGACCTAGGTAGCTATGGCTACACCTTC
TRBV11-2	NA	NA	TRBJ2-7	CASSLGWGAGREQYF	TGTGCCAGCAGCTTGGGATGGGGAGCAGGACGTGAGCAGTACTTC